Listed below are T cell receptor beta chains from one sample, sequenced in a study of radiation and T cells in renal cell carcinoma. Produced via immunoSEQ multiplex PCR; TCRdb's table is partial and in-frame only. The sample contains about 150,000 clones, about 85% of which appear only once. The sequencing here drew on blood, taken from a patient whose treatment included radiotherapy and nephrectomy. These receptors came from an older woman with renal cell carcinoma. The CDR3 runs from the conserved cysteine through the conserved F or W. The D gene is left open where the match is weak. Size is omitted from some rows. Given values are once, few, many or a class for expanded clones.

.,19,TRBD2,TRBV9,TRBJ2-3,TGTGCCAGCAGCCTAACGGGACTAGCGGGGGGTAAAAGCACAGATACGCAGTATTTT,CASSLTGLAGGKSTDTQYF
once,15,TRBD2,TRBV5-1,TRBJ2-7,TGCGCCAGCAGCCTCAAAAGCGGGGGCCCCTACGAGCAGTACTTC,CASSLKSGGPYEQYF
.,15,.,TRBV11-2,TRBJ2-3,TGTGCCAGCAAAGAATGGGGGGTAGGCACAGATACGCAGTATTTT,CASKEWGVGTDTQYF
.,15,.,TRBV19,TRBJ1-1,TGTGCCAGTAGTATAGGGGCAGGCCGAGCCACTGAAGCTTTCTTT,CASSIGAGRATEAFF
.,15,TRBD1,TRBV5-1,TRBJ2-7,TGCGCCAGCAGCTTGGCAGGGGGACCGTCCTACGAGCAGTACTTC,CASSLAGGPSYEQYF
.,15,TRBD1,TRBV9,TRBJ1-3,TGTGCCAGCAGCGCTGGGACAGTGGGAGGAAACACCATATATTTT,CASSAGTVGGNTIYF
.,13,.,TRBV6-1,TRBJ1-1,TGTGCCAGCAGTGAAGCCGGGTTCACTGAAGCTTTCTTT,CASSEAGFTEAFF
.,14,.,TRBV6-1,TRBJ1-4,TGTGCCAGCAGTTCCCACGAAACTAATGAAAAACTGTTTTTT,CASSSHETNEKLFF
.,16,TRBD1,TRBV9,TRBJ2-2,TGTGCCAGCAGCGCGCGGCAGGGGGCGAACACCGGGGAGCTGTTTTTT,CASSARQGANTGELFF
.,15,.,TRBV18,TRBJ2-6,TGTGCCAGCTCACCCACAGGGTCCGGGGCCAACGTCCTGACTTTC,CASSPTGSGANVLTF
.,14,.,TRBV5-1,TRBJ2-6,TGCGCCAGCAGCTCGGCTACTGGGGCCAACGTCCTGACTTTC,CASSSATGANVLTF
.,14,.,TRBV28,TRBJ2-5,TGTGCCAGCAGTTTTGGGGGGGCGAGGGAGACCCAGTACTTC,CASSFGGARETQYF
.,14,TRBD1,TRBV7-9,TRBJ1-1,TGTGCCAGCAGCTTATACAGGGGGCGGACTGAAGCTTTCTTT,CASSLYRGRTEAFF
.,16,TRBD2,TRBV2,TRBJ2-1,TGTGCCAGCAGTGGCGCCACTAGCGGCTCCTACAATGAGCAGTTCTTC,CASSGATSGSYNEQFF
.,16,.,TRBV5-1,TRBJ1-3,TGCGCCAGCAGCTTGGCCGGAGCCCGCCTCGGAAACACCATATATTTT,CASSLAGARLGNTIYF
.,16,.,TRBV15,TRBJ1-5,TGTGCCACCAGCAGTTCCGGGACGGCTAGCAATCAGCCCCAGCATTTT,CATSSSGTASNQPQHF
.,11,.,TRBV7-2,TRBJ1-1,TGTGCCAGCAGCCAGGACGGTGGAACTTTCTTT,CASSQDGGTFF
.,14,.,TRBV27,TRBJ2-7,TGTGCCAGCAGTTTATCTACGTTCAGGAACGAGCAGTACTTC,CASSLSTFRNEQYF
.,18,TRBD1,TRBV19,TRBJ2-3,TGTGCCAGTACTAGGGGCAGGGGGCCCGATATCCTCACAGATACGCAGTATTTT,CASTRGRGPDILTDTQYF
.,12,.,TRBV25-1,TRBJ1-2,TGTGCCAGCAGTGTTATAGATGGTGGCTACACCTTC,CASSVIDGGYTF
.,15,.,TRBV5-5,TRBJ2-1,TGTGCCAGCAGCTTGCGTTTGCGGGGGCACAATGAGCAGTTCTTC,CASSLRLRGHNEQFF
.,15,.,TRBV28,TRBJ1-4,TGTGCCAGCAGCGCCGTCCGGCCCGCTAATGAAAAACTGTTTTTT,CASSAVRPANEKLFF
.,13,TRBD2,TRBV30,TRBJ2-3,TGTGCCTGGCGGACTAGCGGACCAGATACGCAGTATTTT,CAWRTSGPDTQYF
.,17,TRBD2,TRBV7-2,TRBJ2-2,TGTGCCAGCAGCTTAGCGCTCGCTAGCGGGAACACCGGGGAGCTGTTTTTT,CASSLALASGNTGELFF
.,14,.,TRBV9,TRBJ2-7,TGTGCCAGCAGCGTAGGGGCAGGGCGATACGAGCAGTACTTC,CASSVGAGRYEQYF
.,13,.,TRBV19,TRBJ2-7,TGTGCCAGTAGCCTTGGGGGATCCTACGAGCAGTACTTC,CASSLGGSYEQYF
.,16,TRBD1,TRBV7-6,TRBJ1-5,TGTGCCAGCAGCTTAAGTTTCAGGGGGGGCAATCAGCCCCAGCATTTT,CASSLSFRGGNQPQHF
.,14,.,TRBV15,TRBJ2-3,TGTGCCACCAGCAGATATACTAGCACAGATACGCAGTATTTT,CATSRYTSTDTQYF
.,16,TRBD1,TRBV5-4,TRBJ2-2,TGTGCCAGCAGCGCCTCCGGGACAGGGGGCACCGGGGAGCTGTTTTTT,CASSASGTGGTGELFF
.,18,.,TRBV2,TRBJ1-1,TGTGCCAGCAGCCCATACTGGGTCGCAGGGGTGGGGGACACTGAAGCTTTCTTT,CASSPYWVAGVGDTEAFF
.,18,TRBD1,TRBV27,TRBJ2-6,TGTGCCAGCAGTCCAGGGGACAGAACCGACTCTGGGGCCAACGTCCTGACTTTC,CASSPGDRTDSGANVLTF
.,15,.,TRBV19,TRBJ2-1,TGTGCCAGTAGTCCCGGGACGAAAACCCTCAATGAGCAGTTCTTC,CASSPGTKTLNEQFF
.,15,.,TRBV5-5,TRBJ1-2,TGTGCCAGCAGCTTGGCGGGACAATTTAACTATGGCTACACCTTC,CASSLAGQFNYGYTF
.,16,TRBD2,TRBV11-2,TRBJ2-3,TGTGCCAGCAGCCCAAGGGCTAGCGGGAGCACAGATACGCAGTATTTT,CASSPRASGSTDTQYF
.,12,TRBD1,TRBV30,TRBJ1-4,TGTGCCGGGACAGCAACTAATGAAAAACTGTTTTTT,CAGTATNEKLFF
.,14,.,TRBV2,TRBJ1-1,TGTGCCAGCAGCAGCCCCGGGTCGAACACTGAAGCTTTCTTT,CASSSPGSNTEAFF
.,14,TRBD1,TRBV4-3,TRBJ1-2,TGCGCCAGCAGCCAGCCAGGACAGGGAGTTCGCTACACCTTC,CASSQPGQGVRYTF
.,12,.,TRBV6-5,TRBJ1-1,TGTGCCAGCGGGGAGGGAACCACTGAAGCTTTCTTT,CASGEGTTEAFF
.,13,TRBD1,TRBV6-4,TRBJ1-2,TGTGCCAGCAGTGACTTCGACACAGGGGCTATGGGGTTC,CASSDFDTGAMGF
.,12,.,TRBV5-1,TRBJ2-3,TGCGCCAGCAGCTCGGGGCGGGATACGCAGTATTTT,CASSSGRDTQYF
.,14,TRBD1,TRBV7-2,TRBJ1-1,TGTGCCAGCAGCTTACAGGGGGCGAACACTGAAGCTTTCTTT,CASSLQGANTEAFF
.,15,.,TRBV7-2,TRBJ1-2,TGTGCCAGCAGCCCCCGACAGGCCGTTAACTATGGCTACACCTTC,CASSPRQAVNYGYTF
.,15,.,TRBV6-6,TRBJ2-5,TGTGCCAGCAGCGGTCACGGAGCGGGTGAGGAGACCCAGTACTTC,CASSGHGAGEETQYF
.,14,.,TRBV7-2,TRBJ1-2,TGTGCCAGCAGCTTAGATCGGGGAATCGCTGGCTACACCTTC,CASSLDRGIAGYTF
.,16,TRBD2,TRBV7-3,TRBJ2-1,TGTGCCAGCAGCCCCAGCGGGGGGAGCTCCTACAATGAGCAGTTCTTC,CASSPSGGSSYNEQFF
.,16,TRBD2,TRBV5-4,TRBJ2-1,TGTGCCAGCACCCGGGGGGGGGCAGGATCCTACAATGAGCAGTTCTTC,CASTRGGAGSYNEQFF
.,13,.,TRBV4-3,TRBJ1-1,TGCGCCAGCAGCCGTACAGGGAACACTGAAGCTTTCTTT,CASSRTGNTEAFF
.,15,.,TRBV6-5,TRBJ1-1,TGTGCCAGCAAACCTTCCGGGCCTTTGAACACTGAAGCTTTCTTT,CASKPSGPLNTEAFF
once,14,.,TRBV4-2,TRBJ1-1,TGTGCCAGCAGCCAAGAGGCACTGAGCACTGAAGCTTTCTTT,CASSQEALSTEAFF
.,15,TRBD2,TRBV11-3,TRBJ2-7,TGTGCCAGCAGCTTAGACCTAGCGGGGGCGGTGGAGCAGTACTTC,CASSLDLAGAVEQYF
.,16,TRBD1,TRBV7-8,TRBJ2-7,TGTGCCAGCAGGTTAAAGGAGACAGGGTCAAAGGACGAGCAGTACTTC,CASRLKETGSKDEQYF
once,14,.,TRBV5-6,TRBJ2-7,TGTGCCAGCAGCTTGGGTCCGAGCTCCTACGAGCAGTACTTC,CASSLGPSSYEQYF
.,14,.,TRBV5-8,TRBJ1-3,TGTGCCAGCAGCTTGGCCGCGGGCGGAAACACCATATATTTT,CASSLAAGGNTIYF
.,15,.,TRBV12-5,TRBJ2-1,TGTGCTAGTGGTTGGGAGGTCACCTCCTACAATGAGCAGTTCTTC,CASGWEVTSYNEQFF
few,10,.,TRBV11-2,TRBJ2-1,TGTGCCAGCAGTTCGGTTTTTTTATTCTTC,CASSSVFLFF
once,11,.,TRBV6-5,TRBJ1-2,TGTGCCAGCAGGTCAGGATATGGCTACACCTTC,CASRSGYGYTF
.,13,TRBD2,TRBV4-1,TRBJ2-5,TGCGCCAGCGCGGTAGCGGGGGTAGAGACCCAGTACTTC,CASAVAGVETQYF
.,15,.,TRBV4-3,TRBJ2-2,TGCGCCAGCAGCCAAGCGGGGGGCTCGGGCGGGGAGCTGTTTTTT,CASSQAGGSGGELFF
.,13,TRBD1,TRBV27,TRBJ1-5,TGTGCCAGCAGGAGGACAGGGGTTCAGCCCCAGCATTTT,CASRRTGVQPQHF